This T cell receptor (beta chain) appears in the sequencing data of a study of cytomegalovirus exposure and HLA in healthy donors. This clone was found a few times. The antigen is unknown. 60 Vbeta and 13 Jbeta primers were used in PCR. Generated by immunoSEQ multiplex PCR, the TCRdb table keeps only in-frame clones and is missing some. The profile shows roughly 160,000 clones, around 73% of them singletons. The study's findings and limits: Most subjects' HLA-A and HLA-B alleles were reportedly predicted from TCR beta sequences.

The TCR originated in a woman between 18 and 30 years old in good health and CMV-seropositive. Source material: PBMCs.

In nucleotides, the CDR3 is TGTGCCAGCTCAAGCCGGGACAGGGTCATGGGCACCATATATTTT. Protein sequence: CASSSRDRVMGTIYF. The J gene is TRBJ1-3, the V gene TRBV18, with 9 bases fitting TRBD1. The CDR3 consists of 15 residues. Germline V gene lookup returns CDR1 KGHSH and CDR2 LQKENI. The V and J ends lost 5 bases and 9 bases, in that order; junction bases with no gene match: 11.